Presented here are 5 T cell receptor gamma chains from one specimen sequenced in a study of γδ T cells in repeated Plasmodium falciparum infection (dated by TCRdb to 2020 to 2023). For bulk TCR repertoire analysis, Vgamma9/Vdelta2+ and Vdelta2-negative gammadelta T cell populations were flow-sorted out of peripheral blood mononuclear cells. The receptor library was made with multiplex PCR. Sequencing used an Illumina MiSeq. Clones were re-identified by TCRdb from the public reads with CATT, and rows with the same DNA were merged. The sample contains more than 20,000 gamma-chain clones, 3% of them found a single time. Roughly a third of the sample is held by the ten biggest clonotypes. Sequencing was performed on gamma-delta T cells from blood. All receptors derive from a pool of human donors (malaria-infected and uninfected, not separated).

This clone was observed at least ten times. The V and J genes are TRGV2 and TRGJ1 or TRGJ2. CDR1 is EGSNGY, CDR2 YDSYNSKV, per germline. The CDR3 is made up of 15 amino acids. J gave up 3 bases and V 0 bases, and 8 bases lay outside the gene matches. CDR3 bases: TGTGCCACCTGGGACGGGGGGGGCTTTTATTATAAGAAACTCTTT. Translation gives CATWDGGGFYYKKLF.

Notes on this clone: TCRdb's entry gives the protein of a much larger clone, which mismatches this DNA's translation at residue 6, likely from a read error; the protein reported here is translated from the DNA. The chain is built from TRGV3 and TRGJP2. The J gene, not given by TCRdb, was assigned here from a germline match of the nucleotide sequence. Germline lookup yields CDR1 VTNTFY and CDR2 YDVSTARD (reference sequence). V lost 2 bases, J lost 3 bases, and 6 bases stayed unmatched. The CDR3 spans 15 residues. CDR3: CATWDKQGSDWIKTF. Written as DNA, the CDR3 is TGTGCCACCTGGGACAAGCAGGGTAGTGATTGGATCAAGACGTTT.

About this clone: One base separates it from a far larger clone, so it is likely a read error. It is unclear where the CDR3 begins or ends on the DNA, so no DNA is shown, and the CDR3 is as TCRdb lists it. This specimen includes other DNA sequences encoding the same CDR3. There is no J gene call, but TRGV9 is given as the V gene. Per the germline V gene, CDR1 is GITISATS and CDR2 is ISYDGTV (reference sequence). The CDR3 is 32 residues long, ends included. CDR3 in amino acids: CALWEVQGAARNSLAVEQHLLSQVSIGRIQHF.

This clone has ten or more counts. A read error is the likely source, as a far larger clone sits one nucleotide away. The CDR3 region has the DNA TGTGCCTTGTGGGAGGTTTATAAGAAGCTCTTT. Its protein product is CALWEVYKKLF. The chain has TRGV9 and TRGJ1 or TRGJ2. The CDR3 is 11 residues long. The V gene's germline CDR1 is GITISATS and CDR2 ISYDGTV (reference sequence).

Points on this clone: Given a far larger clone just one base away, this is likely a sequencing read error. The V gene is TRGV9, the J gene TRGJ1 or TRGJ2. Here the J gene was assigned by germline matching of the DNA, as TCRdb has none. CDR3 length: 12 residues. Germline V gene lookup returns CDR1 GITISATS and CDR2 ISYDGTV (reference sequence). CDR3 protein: CALWAFYYKKLF. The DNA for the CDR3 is TGTGCCTTGTGGGCCTTTTATTACAAGAAACTCTTT.